This T cell receptor beta chain came from a study of cytotoxic CD8 clonotypes in ibrutinib-treated CLL (dated by TCRdb to the early 2020s). Regarding the complete study: The cohort included roughly 15 treatment-naive and 11 to 12 relapsed/refractory patients; roughly 17 were IGHV unmutated. On average, each sample yielded around 250,000 productive templates and tens of thousands of productive rearrangements. Response samples were obtained after a median of around eleven months of treatment, with a range of about 6 to 36 months. Cryopreserved peripheral blood mononuclear cells were collected before treatment, at response, and at either disease progression or sustained remission. Responses were partial in 25 or so patients and complete in 2; after median approximately 66 months follow-up, roughly 15 stayed in remission and 12 progressed. Longitudinal samples were obtainable from 26 of the 86 participants in the trial. The study at large found these results: Baseline clonality was found to be higher than that of age-matched healthy donors and was strongly correlated with circulating CD8+ T-cell counts. An increase in clonality was observed at ibrutinib response, with clonality remaining stable during sustained remission and falling back toward baseline at progression. Public clonotypes were rare and either shrank or stayed stable during treatment, and the rise in clonality at ibrutinib response reflected expansion of private clonotypes. Sustained-remission and progressing patients did not have matched sampling times, and lymph node repertoires were not examined.

Approximately 2 micrograms of genomic DNA were extracted from cryopreserved PBMCs for TCR beta library preparation. Longitudinal blood samples from CLL patients on ibrutinib monotherapy underwent high-throughput TCR beta sequencing. The patients were enrolled in a single-center, open-label phase 2 trial of ibrutinib monotherapy. Trimming at the junction amounts to 0 bases on V and 0 bases on J, and the germline ends lie 12 bases apart. The germline V gene encodes CDR1 SGHRS and CDR2 YFSETQ. Spanning cysteine to phenylalanine, the CDR3 consists of 16 amino acids. Of the read, only the CDR3 DNA is kept; its 48 bases are in frame from base 1. In the case of this clone: Its antigen is unknown. No base quality values were provided; no much bigger clone lies one nucleotide off.

The goal of deep resolution MiSeq sequencing was a depth between 1 in 1 million and 1 in 200,000 T cells, and coverage averaged 10x per clonotype. The immunoSEQ hsTCRB Kit was used to generate TCR beta libraries. Processing in the source paper ran as follows. ImmunoSEQ Data Assistant and ImmunoSEQ Analyzer were used for data analysis, and V, D and J genes were assigned according to IMGT definitions. Clonality was computed as one minus normalized Shannon entropy of productive rearrangement frequencies, ranging from 0 to 1. Only overrepresented clonotypes making up at least 0.05% of the repertoire of each patient were included in the public clonotype analysis. Thirteen age-matched healthy donor repertoires from immuneACCESS were used as controls for clonality. The source is immuneACCESS, and TCRdb retained only in-frame sequences with V and J called. Part of the clones is not carried over; for the studies checked, unresolved V genes explain less than half of this, and the remainder is unexplained. V and J calls and clone size are given by that table; D and trimming were obtained from the DNA. This sample has about 310,000 clones in its table, and roughly 85% of those were observed once. The ten most abundant clones make up approximately 7% of the sample.

The TCR comes from a human donor with chronic lymphocytic leukemia. The input for sequencing was PBMCs, taken before ibrutinib treatment. The chain is encoded by TRBV5-1 joined to TRBJ1-1; a weak D assignment points to TRBD1 (5 bases agree). The CDR3 region: CASSLGPGGVNTEAFF. The nucleotide sequence reads TGCGCCAGCAGCTTGGGTCCCGGGGGAGTGAACACTGAAGCTTTCTTT. Joined to the reference TRBV5-1 and TRBJ1-1 proteins, this CDR3 gives the full variable domain: KAGVTQTPRYLIKTRGQQVTLSCSPISGHRSVSWYQQTPGQGLQFLFEYFSETQRNKGNFPGRFSGRQFSNSRSEMNVSTLELGDSALYLCASSLGPGGVNTEAFFGQGTRLTVV.